This TCR beta chain was recorded in a study of response to subunit inactivated influenza vaccine. General study points: Researchers suggested that each seasonal influenza vaccination recruits few new T cells.

CDR3 size: 15 residues. V was clipped by 0 bases and J by 0 bases, with 9 bases between them. TCRdb redid the calling of the RT-PCR reads with MiXCR, one entry per CDR3 protein. In the table there are around 540,000 distinct CDR3 sequences, around 11% of which are singletons. This clonotype was picked up a small number of times. Its specificity is unknown. The V gene is TRBV12-3 or TRBV12-4, the J gene TRBJ2-7; D uncertain. This sequence originates from a man over 45 who received an inactivated influenza vaccine. Source: PBMCs from blood, taken on the day of vaccination. CDR3 loop: CASSLAGILSYEQYF. CDR3 coding DNA: TGTGCCAGCAGTTTAGCGGGAATCCTCTCCTACGAGCAGTACTTC.